This T cell receptor (beta chain) was documented in a study of T cell responses to AZD1222 COVID-19 vaccine. Study-wide results and limits: Repertoires were collected only later (after the peak T cell response had occurred).

Generated by immunoSEQ multiplex PCR, the TCRdb table keeps only in-frame clones and is missing some. The profile shows some 96,000 clones, 70% to 90% of them singletons. Germline-derived CDR1 and CDR2 are LNHDA and SQIVND (reference sequence). V shed 5 bases and J shed 9 bases, with 14 bases lying between them. The CDR3 sequence is 14 residues long. Points on this clone: The antigen is undetermined.

Sequenced material: peripheral blood, taken on day 0 of AZD1222 vaccination. This clonotype was sampled from an adult in good health. The chain carries TRBV19 and TRBJ1-6; D possibly corresponds to TRBD1 (6 bases). CDR3 DNA sequence: TGTGCCAGTAGTCCAGGACAGATACTTTCACCCCTCCACTTT. Its translation is CASSPGQILSPLHF.